This TCR beta chain was recorded in a study of blood T cell repertoires in COVID-19. Study background: Whether acute or convalescent, the COVID-19 samples came from the United States, Italy and Spain. The cDNA or gDNA used as material had been derived from T cells, B-cell-depleted T cells, or PBMCs.

Note on this clone: The junction departs from the called germline gene at one end, perhaps through a read error.

The CDR3 is 18 amino acids. Per germline, CDR1 SGHTA and CDR2 FQGTGA. Per the authors' pipeline: Amplification from reference gene primers served as the basis for estimated nucleated cell counts. Only in-frame clones appear in the TCRdb table, and some are missing; sequencing was by immunoSEQ multiplex PCR. Clone size and V and J calls were adopted from that table, with D and trimming inferred from the DNA. The table shows fewer than 150,000 clones, with 88% occurring only once. Sequencing input: peripheral blood. The clonotype originates from a human donor in a cohort sampled during active COVID-19. The rearrangement links TRBV7-3 to TRBJ2-6; 9 bases are shared with TRBD1. CDR3 nucleotides: TGTGCCAGCAGCCTAACAGGGGGCCCTTTCTCTGGGGCCAACGTCCTGACTTTC. It yields the protein CASSLTGGPFSGANVLTF.